These 16 T cell receptor beta chains came from one sample sequenced in a study of blood T cells in healthy people across ages. Alongside a J-beta primer mix, a sample-barcoded 5' primer served in a second PCR lasting about 7 to 11 cycles. TCRdb re-derived calls from the 5' RACE reads in MiXCR, one entry per CDR3 protein. Here the sample spans fewer than 1.5 million distinct CDR3 sequences, 42% being singletons. The sequenced material came from blood. Source of these receptors: a woman in her late teens or twenties in good health.

This clonotype has only a few counts. CDR3 protein: CASSHLTGEQFF. The CDR3 DNA reads TGTGCCAGCAGCCACTTGACAGGCGAGCAGTTCTTC. The chain is built from TRBV21-1 and TRBJ2-1; the tabulated D call, TRBD1, remains unverified against the DNA. TRBV21-1 is a pseudogene segment. The CDR3 covers 12 residues.

The chain links TRBV6-5 to TRBJ2-5; 13 bases map to TRBD2. The DNA end favors TRBJ2-7, so the J call may be wrong. The CDR3 runs to 15 residues. Germline lookup yields CDR1 MNHEY and CDR2 SVGAGI. The CDR3 spells CASSYPGLAGVEQYF. The CDR3 DNA sequence: TGTGCCAGCAGTTACCCTGGACTAGCGGGAGTCGAGCAGTACTTC.

About this clonotype itself: This may come from a read error, since a much larger clone is one base off. J is TRBJ2-1 and V is TRBV4-2; the D gene could be TRBD1 or TRBD2 (5 bases each). Trimming shortened V by 7 bases and J by 7 bases, and 17 bases separated the two germline ends. Germline V CDR1 and CDR2: LGHNA, YNFKEQ. The CDR3 extends over 14 amino acids. The CDR3 DNA is TGTGCCAGCAACCAGATGGACGGGACGAATGAGCAGTTCTTC. Its protein is CASNQMDGTNEQFF.

V and J are TRBV6-1 and TRBJ2-7; tentative D call: TRBD1 (6 bases). Germline V gives CDR1 MNHNS, CDR2 SASEGT. The CDR3 runs 18 residues. V dropped 6 bases and J dropped 4 bases, with 28 bases sitting between them. CDR3 nucleotides: TGTGCCAGCAGGGGTTCCGGGACACCGGGAATTGGGTCTTACGAGCAGTACTTC. This sequence encodes CASRGSGTPGIGSYEQYF.

This clonotype has only a few counts. CDR3 bases: TGTGCCAGCAGCCGAGCTCGGGCAAGCACAGATACGCAGTATTTT. Its protein is CASSRARASTDTQYF. The chain has TRBV7-2 and TRBJ2-3; D gene uncertain. CDR1 and CDR2 from the germline V gene are SGHTA and FQGNSA. V was trimmed by 5 bases and J by 0 bases, leaving 12 bases between them. The CDR3 is 15 residues long.

This clonotype was detected only a few times. The chain has TRBV5-1 and TRBJ2-3, with no clear D. The V and J ends lost 4 bases and 2 bases respectively, with 14 bases between them. The CDR3 length is 15 residues. Germline V gene sequence: CDR1 SGHRS, CDR2 YFSETQ. CDR3 in amino acids: CASSPVRPLTDTQYF. The DNA of the CDR3 is TGCGCCAGCAGCCCCGTGAGGCCACTCACAGATACGCAGTATTTT. Variable domain in full (rest from reference TRBV5-1 and TRBJ2-3): KAGVTQTPRYLIKTRGQQVTLSCSPISGHRSVSWYQQTPGQGLQFLFEYFSETQRNKGNFPGRFSGRQFSNSRSEMNVSTLELGDSALYLCASSPVRPLTDTQYFGPGTRLTVL.

The chain employs TRBV20-1 and TRBJ2-5; 8 positions match TRBD2. CDR3 length: 15 amino acids. The V segment lost 6 bases and the J segment 4 bases; nucleotides outside the gene matches: 13. The germline V gene has CDR1 DFQATT and CDR2 SNEGSKA (reference sequence). CDR3 sequence reads: CSATPGRLAGETQYF. The CDR3 nucleotides are TGCAGTGCCACCCCAGGGAGGCTAGCGGGAGAGACCCAGTACTTC.

This clonotype has a handful of counts. CDR3 DNA: TGTGCCAGCAGCTTAGTCTCCAGGGATGGGGCCCAGTACTTC. Amino acid sequence: CASSLVSRDGAQYF. The chain employs TRBV11-2 and TRBJ2-5, with D possibly TRBD1 on 5 matching bases. V lost 1 base and J lost 9, with 15 bases in between. The V gene's germline CDR1 is SGHAT and CDR2 FQNNGV. The CDR3 runs 14 residues. Complete variable domain (other parts from reference TRBV11-2 and TRBJ2-5): EAGVAQSPRYKIIEKRQSVAFWCNPISGHATLYWYQQILGQGPKLLIQFQNNGVVDDSQLPKDRFSAERLKGVDSTLKIQPAKLEDSAVYLCASSLVSRDGAQYFGPGTRLLVL.

This clonotype was counted only a few times. J is TRBJ2-7 and V is TRBV20-1, with D possibly matching TRBD2 (5 bases). There are 13 residues in the CDR3. V dropped 1 base and J dropped 4 bases, with 11 bases sitting between them. Germline CDR1 is DFQATT and CDR2 is SNEGSKA (reference sequence). In nucleotides, the CDR3 is TGCAGTGCTAGAGTGCCCAGGACTTACGAGCAGTACTTC. Its protein is CSARVPRTYEQYF.

J is TRBJ2-1 and V is TRBV4-2; D is perhaps TRBD1 (5 bases). CDR1 is LGHNA and CDR2 is YNFKEQ in the germline V gene. V lost 0 bases to trimming and J lost 4 bases, with 16 bases between them. This CDR3 has 17 residues. CDR3 protein: CASSQDRTRGYYNEQFF. CDR3 DNA sequence: TGTGCCAGCAGCCAAGATAGGACAAGGGGCTATTACAATGAGCAGTTCTTC.

To note about this clonotype: Possible read error: a much larger clone is one base away. The CDR3 sequence is CSVDLGQGSYKQYF. The DNA of the CDR3 is TGCAGCGTTGATTTGGGACAGGGATCCTACAAGCAGTACTTC. This rearrangement joins TRBV29-1 to TRBJ2-7, with 9 nucleotides matching TRBD1. CDR3 length: 14 amino acids. The germline V gene encodes CDR1 SQVTM and CDR2 ANQGSEA.

V and J are TRBV18 and TRBJ2-7, with 7 bases matching TRBD2. CDR1 KGHSH and CDR2 LQKENI come from the germline V gene. V shed 8 bases, J shed 1 base, and the junction held 8 bases outside the gene matches. CDR3 length: 14 amino acids. CDR3 amino acids: CASSPPSGSYEQYF. In DNA, the CDR3 is TGTGCCAGCAGTCCCCCTAGCGGTTCCTACGAGCAGTACTTC.

The V and J genes are TRBV5-1 and TRBJ1-4; 10 positions match TRBD1. J lost 8 bases, V lost 4 bases, and 8 bases had no gene match. Germline V CDR1 and CDR2: SGHRS, YFSETQ. This CDR3 spans 15 amino acids. CDR3 region: CASSAPGQGREKLFF. For the CDR3, the DNA is TGCGCCAGCAGCGCTCCGGGACAGGGGAGGGAAAAACTGTTTTTT.

Only one count was recorded for this clonotype. J is TRBJ2-4 and V is TRBV11-2; D gene uncertain. Matching the DNA end better, TRBJ2-7 makes the J call doubtful. Germline CDR1 and CDR2: SGHAT and FQNNGV. The CDR3 covers 15 residues. CDR3 sequence: CASSSSTATSYEQYF. DNA for the CDR3: TGTGCCAGCAGCTCGTCAACGGCGACCTCCTACGAGCAGTACTTC.

The rearrangement links TRBV4-1 to TRBJ2-7; 7 bases agree with TRBD2. The germline CDR1 and CDR2 sequences are MGHRA and YSYEKL. Trimming took 0 bases from V and 6 from J; bases not matched to a gene: 5. The CDR3 contains 14 residues. The CDR3 loop reads CASSQDRGGIEQYF. The CDR3 nucleotides read TGCGCCAGCAGCCAAGATCGGGGAGGGATCGAGCAGTACTTC.

This clonotype was counted a few times. This rearrangement joins TRBV2 to TRBJ2-7; the D is unclear. CDR3 size: 12 residues. Germline CDR1 reads SNHLY; CDR2 reads FYNNEI. V dropped 8 bases and J dropped 7 bases, with 15 bases sitting between them. CDR3 amino acids: CASAFILGEQYF. In DNA, the CDR3 is TGTGCCAGCGCGTTCATTCTGGGGGAGCAGTACTTC. The full variable domain, with the rest looked up from reference TRBV2 and TRBJ2-7, is EPEVTQTPSHQVTQMGQEVILRCVPISNHLYFYWYRQILGQKVEFLVSFYNNEISEKSEIFDDQFSVERPDGSNFTLKIRSTKLEDSAMYFCASAFILGEQYFGPGTRLTVT.